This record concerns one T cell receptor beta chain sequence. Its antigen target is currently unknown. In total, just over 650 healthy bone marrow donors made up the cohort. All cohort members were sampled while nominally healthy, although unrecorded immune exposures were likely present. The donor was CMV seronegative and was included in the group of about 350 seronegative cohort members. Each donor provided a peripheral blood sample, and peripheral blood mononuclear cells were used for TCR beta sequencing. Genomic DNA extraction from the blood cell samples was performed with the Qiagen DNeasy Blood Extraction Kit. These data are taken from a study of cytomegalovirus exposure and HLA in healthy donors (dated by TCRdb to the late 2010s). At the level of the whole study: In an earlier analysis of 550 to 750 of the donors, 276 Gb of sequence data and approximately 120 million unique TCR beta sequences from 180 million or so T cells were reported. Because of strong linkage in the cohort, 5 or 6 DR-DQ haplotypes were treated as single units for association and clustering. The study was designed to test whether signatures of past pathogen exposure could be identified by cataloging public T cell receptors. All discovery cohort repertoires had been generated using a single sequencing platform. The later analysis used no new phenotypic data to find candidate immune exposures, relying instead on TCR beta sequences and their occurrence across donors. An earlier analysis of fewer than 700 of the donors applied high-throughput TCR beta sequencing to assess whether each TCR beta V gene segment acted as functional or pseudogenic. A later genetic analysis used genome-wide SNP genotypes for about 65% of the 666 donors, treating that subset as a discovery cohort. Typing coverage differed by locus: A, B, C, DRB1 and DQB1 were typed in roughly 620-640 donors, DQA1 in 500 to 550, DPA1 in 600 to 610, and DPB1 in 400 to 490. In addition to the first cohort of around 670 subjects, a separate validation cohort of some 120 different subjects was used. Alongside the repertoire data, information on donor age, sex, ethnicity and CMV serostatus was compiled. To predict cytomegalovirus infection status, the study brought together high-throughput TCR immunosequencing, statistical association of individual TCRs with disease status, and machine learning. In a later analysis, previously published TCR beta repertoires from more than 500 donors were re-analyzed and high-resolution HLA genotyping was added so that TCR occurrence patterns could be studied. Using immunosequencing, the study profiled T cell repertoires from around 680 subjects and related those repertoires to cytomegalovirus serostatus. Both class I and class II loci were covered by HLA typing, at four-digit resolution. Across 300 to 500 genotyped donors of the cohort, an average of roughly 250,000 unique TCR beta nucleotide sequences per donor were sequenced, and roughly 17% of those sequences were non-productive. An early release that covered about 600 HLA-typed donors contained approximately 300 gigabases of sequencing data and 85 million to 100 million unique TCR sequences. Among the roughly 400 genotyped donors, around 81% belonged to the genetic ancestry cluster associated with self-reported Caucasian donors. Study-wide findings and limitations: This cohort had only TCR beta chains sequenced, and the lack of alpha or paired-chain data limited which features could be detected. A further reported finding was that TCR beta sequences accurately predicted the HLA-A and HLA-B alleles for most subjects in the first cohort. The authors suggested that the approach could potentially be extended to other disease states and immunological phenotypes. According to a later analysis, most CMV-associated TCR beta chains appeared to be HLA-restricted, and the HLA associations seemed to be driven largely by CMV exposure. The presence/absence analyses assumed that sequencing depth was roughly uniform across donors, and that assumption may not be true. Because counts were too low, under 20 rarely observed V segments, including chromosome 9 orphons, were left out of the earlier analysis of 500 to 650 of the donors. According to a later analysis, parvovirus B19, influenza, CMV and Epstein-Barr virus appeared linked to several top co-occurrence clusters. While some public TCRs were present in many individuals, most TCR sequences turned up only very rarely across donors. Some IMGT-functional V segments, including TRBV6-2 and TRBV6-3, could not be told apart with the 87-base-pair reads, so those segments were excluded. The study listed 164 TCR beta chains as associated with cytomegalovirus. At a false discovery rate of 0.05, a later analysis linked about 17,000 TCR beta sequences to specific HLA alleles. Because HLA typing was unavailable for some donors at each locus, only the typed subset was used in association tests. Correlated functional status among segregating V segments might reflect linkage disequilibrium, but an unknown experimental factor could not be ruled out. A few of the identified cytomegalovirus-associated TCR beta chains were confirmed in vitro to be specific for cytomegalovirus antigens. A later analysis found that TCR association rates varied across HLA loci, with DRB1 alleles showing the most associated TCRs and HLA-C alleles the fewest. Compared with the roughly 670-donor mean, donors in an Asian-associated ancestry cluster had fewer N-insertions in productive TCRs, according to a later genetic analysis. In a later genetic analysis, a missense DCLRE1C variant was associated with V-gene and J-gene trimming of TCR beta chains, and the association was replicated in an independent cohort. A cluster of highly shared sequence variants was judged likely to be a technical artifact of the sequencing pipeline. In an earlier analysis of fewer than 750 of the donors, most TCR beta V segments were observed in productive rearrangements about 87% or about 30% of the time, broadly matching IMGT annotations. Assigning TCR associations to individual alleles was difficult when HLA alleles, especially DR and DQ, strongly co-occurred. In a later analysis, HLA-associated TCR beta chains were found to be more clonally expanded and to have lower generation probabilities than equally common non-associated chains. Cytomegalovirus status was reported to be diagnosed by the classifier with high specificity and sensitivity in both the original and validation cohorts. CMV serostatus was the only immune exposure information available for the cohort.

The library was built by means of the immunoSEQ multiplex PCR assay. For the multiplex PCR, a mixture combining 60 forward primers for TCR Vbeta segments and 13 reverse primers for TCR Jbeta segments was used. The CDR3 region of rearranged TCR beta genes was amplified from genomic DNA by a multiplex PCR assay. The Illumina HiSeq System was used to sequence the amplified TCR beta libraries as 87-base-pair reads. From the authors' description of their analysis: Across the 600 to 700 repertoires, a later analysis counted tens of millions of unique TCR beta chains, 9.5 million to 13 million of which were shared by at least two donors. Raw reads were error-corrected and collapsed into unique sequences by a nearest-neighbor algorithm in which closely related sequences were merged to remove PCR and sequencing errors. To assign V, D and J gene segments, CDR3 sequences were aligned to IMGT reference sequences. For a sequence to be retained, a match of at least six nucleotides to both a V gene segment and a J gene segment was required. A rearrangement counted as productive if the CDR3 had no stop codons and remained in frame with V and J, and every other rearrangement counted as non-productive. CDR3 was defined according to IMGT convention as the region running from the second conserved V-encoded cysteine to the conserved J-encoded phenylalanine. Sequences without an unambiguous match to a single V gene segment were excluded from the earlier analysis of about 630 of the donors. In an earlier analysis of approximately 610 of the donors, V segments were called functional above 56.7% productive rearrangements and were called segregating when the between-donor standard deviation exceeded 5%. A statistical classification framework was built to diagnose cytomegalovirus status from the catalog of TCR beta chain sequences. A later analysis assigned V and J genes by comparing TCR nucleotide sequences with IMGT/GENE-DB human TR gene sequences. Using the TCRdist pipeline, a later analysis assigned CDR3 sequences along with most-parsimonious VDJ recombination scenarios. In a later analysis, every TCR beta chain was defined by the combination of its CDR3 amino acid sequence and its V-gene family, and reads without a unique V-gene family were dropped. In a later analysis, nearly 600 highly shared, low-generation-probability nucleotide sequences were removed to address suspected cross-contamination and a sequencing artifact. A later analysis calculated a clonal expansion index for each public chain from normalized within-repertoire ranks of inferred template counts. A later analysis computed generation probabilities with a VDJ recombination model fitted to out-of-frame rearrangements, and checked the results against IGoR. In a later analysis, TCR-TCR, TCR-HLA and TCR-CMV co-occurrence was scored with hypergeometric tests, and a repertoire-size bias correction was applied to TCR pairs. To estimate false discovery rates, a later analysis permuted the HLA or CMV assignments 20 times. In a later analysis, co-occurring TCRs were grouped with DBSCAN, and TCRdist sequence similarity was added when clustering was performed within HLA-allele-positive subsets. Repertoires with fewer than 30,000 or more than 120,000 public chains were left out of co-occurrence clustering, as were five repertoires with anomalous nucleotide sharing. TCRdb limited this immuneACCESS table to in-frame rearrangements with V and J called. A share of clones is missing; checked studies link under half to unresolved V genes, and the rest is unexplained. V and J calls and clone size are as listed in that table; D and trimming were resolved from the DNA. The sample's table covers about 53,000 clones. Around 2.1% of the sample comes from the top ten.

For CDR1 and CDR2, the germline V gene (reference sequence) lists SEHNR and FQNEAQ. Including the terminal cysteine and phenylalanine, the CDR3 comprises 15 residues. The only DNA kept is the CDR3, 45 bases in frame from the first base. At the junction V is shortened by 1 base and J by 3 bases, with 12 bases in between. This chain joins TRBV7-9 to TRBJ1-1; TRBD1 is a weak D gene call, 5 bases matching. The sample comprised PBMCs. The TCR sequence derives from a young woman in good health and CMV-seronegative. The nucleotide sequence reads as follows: TGTGCCAGCAGCTTAGTTTCCGGGGGGGACACTGAAGCTTTCTTT. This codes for CASSLVSGGDTEAFF.